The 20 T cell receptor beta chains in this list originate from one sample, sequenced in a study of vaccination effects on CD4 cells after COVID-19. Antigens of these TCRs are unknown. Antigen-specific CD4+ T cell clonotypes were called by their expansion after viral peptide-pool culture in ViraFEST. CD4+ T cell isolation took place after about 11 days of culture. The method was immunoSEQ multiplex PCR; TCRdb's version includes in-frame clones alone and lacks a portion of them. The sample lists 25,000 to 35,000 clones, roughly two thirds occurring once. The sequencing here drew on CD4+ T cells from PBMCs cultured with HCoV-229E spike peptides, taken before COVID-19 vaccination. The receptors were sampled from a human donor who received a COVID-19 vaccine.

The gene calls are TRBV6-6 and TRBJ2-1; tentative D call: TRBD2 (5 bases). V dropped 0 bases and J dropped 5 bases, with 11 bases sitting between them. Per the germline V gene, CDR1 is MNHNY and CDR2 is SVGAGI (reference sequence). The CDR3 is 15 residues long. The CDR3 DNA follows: TGTGCCAGCAGTTACTCGGTGACTACGAACAATGAGCAGTTCTTC. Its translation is CASSYSVTTNNEQFF.

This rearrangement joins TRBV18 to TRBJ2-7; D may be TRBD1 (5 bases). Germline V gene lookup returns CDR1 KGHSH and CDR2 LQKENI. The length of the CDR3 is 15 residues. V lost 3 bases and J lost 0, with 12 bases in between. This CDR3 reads CASSPRQLSSYEQYF. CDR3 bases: TGTGCCAGCTCACCTAGACAGCTAAGCTCCTACGAGCAGTACTTC.

The chain's CDR3 is CASSEGLAGGNEQFF. The CDR3 nucleotides read TGTGCCAGCAGTGAAGGACTAGCGGGAGGGAATGAGCAGTTCTTC. This chain connects TRBV28 to TRBJ2-1; 15 nucleotides match TRBD2. The CDR3 has 15 amino acids. Trimming took 5 bases from V and 7 from J; bases not matched to a gene: 3. The germline V gene encodes CDR1 MDHEN and CDR2 SYDVKM.

The CDR3 DNA is TGTGCCAGTAGTATAGGGATTCCGGGACAGGCCGTCGGAAACACCATATATTTT. Translated: CASSIGIPGQAVGNTIYF. The chain carries TRBV19 and TRBJ1-3; TRBD1 agrees at 8 bases. Germline V gene data show CDR1 as LNHDA and CDR2 as SQIVND (reference sequence). The CDR3 has 18 residues. V shed 1 base and J 4 bases; nucleotides not matched to a gene: 12.

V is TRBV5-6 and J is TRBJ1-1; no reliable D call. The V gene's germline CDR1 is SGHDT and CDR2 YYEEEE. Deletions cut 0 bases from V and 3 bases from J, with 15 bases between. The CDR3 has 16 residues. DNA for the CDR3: TGTGCCAGCAGCTTGGGGTTATCGTCTGGGGACACTGAAGCTTTCTTT. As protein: CASSLGLSSGDTEAFF.

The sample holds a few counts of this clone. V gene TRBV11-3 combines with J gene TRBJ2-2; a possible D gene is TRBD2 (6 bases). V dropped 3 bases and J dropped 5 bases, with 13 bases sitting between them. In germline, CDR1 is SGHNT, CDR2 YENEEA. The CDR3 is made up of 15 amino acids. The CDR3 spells CASSLGRTETGELFF. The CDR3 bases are TGTGCCAGCAGCTTGGGGAGGACGGAAACCGGGGAGCTGTTTTTT. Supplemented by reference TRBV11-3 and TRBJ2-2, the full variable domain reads EAGVVQSPRYKIIEKKQPVAFWCNPISGHNTLYWYLQNLGQGPELLIRYENEEAVDDSQLPKDRFSAERLKGVDSTLKIQPAELGDSAVYLCASSLGRTETGELFFGEGSRLTVL.

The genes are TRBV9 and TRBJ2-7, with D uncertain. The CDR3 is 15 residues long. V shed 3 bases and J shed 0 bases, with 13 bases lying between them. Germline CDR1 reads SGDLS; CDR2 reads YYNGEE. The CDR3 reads CASSEAPGSSYEQYF. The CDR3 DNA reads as TGTGCCAGCAGCGAGGCACCGGGTTCCTCCTACGAGCAGTACTTC.

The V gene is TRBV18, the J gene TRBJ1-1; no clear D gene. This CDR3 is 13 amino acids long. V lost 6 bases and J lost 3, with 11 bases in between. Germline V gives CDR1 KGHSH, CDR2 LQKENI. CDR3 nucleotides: TGTGCCAGCTCTCAAAACAGAGACACTGAAGCTTTCTTT. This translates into CASSQNRDTEAFF. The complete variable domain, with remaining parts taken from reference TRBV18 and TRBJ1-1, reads NAGVMQNPRHLVRRRGQEARLRCSPMKGHSHVYWYRQLPEEGLKFMVYLQKENIIDESGMPKERFSAEFPKEGPSILRIQQVVRGDSAAYFCASSQNRDTEAFFGQGTRLTVV.

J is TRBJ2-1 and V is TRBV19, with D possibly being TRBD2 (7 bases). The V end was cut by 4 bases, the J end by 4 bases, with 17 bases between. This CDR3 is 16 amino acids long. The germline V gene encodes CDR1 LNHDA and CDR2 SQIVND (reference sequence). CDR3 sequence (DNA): TGTGCCAGTAGTACCCGGGGAGGGGGTTGGTACAATGAGCAGTTCTTC. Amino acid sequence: CASSTRGGGWYNEQFF. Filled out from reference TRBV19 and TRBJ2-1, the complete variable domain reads DGGITQSPKYLFRKEGQNVTLSCEQNLNHDAMYWYRQDPGQGLRLIYYSQIVNDFQKGDIAEGYSVSREKKESFPLTVTSAQKNPTAFYLCASSTRGGGWYNEQFFGPGTRLTVL.

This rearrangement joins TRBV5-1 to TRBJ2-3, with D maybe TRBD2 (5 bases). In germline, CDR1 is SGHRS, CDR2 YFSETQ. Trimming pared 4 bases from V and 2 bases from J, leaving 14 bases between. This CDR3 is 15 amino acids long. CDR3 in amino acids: CASSVGRGYTDTQYF. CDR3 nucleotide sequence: TGCGCCAGCAGCGTGGGCCGCGGGTACACAGATACGCAGTATTTT.

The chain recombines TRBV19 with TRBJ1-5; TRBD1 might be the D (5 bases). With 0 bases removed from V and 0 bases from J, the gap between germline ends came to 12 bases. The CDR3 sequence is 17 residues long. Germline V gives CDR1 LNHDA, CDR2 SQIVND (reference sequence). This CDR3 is CASSIDKTTDSNQPQHF. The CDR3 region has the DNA TGTGCCAGTAGTATAGATAAAACGACAGATAGCAATCAGCCCCAGCATTTT. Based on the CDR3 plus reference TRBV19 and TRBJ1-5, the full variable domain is DGGITQSPKYLFRKEGQNVTLSCEQNLNHDAMYWYRQDPGQGLRLIYYSQIVNDFQKGDIAEGYSVSREKKESFPLTVTSAQKNPTAFYLCASSIDKTTDSNQPQHFGDGTRLSIL.

DNA for the CDR3: TGTGCCAGCCGTGCGTACAGGGGTTTTCGGACTGAAGCTTTCTTT. Protein product: CASRAYRGFRTEAFF. V and J are TRBV2 and TRBJ1-1, with TRBD1 identical over 7 bases. Looked up from germline, CDR1 is SNHLY and CDR2 is FYNNEI. The CDR3 extends over 15 amino acids. J was trimmed by 5 bases and V by 8 bases; bases with no gene match: 14.

CDR3 amino acids: CASSLVGGGTDTQYF. The CDR3, as DNA: TGTGCCAGCAGCTTAGTAGGCGGAGGCACAGATACGCAGTATTTT. The chain joins TRBV7-9 to TRBJ2-3, with unresolved D. V gave up 1 base and J gave up 1 base, with 9 bases separating them. The CDR3 spans 15 residues. Germline CDR1 SEHNR, CDR2 FQNEAQ (reference sequence).

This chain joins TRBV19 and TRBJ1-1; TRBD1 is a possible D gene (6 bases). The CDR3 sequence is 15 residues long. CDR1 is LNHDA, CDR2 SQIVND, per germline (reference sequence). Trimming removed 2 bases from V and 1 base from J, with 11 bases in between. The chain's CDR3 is CASSIRVDRNTEAFF. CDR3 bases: TGTGCCAGTAGTATAAGGGTGGACAGGAACACTGAAGCTTTCTTT. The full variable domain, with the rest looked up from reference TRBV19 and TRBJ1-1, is DGGITQSPKYLFRKEGQNVTLSCEQNLNHDAMYWYRQDPGQGLRLIYYSQIVNDFQKGDIAEGYSVSREKKESFPLTVTSAQKNPTAFYLCASSIRVDRNTEAFFGQGTRLTVV.

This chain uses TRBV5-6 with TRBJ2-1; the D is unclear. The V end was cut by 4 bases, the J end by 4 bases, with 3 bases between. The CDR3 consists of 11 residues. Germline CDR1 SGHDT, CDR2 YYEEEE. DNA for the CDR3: TGTGCCAGCAGCACGTACAATGAGCAGTTCTTC. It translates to CASSTYNEQFF.

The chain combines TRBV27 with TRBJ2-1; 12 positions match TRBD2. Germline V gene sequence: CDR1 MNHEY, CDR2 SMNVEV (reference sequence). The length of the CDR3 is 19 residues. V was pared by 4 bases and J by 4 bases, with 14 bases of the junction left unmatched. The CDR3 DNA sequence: TGTGCCAGCAGTTCTCGAAGGACTAGCGGGATTGAGATATACAATGAGCAGTTCTTC. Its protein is CASSSRRTSGIEIYNEQFF.

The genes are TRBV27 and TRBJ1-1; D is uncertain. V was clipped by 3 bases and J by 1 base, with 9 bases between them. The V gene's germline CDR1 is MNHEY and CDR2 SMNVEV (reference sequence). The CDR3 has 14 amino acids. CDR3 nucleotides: TGTGCCAGCAGTTTTGGTGGACGGAACACTGAAGCTTTCTTT. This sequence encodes CASSFGGRNTEAFF.

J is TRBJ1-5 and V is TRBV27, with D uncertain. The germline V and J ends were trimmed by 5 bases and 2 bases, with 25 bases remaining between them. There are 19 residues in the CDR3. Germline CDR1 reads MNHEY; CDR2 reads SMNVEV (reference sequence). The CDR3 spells CASSPGSGRVGYGNQPQHF. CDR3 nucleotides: TGTGCCAGCAGTCCAGGTTCTGGGAGGGTTGGATATGGCAATCAGCCCCAGCATTTT.

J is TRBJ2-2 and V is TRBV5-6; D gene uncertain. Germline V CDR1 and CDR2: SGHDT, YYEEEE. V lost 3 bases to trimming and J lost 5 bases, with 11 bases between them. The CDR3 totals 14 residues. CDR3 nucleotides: TGTGCCAGCAGCTCGGACCTTAGTACCGGGGAGCTGTTTTTT. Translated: CASSSDLSTGELFF.

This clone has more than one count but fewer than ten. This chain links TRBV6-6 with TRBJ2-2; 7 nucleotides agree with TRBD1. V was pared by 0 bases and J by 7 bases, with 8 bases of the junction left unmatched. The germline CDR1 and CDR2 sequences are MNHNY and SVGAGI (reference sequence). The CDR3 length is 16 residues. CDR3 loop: CASSYSTGSGGGELFF. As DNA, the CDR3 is TGTGCCAGCAGTTACTCGACAGGGTCGGGTGGCGGGGAGCTGTTTTTT.